These 13 T cell receptor beta chains originate from one sample sequenced in a study of PD-1 blockade in classical Hodgkin lymphoma (dated by TCRdb to the early 2020s). The library came from the immunoSEQ multiplex PCR assay. Imported from immuneACCESS, the table was reduced by TCRdb to in-frame sequences with V and J called. These copies leave out some clones; in studies compared against another copy, an unresolved V gene accounts for under half, and the cause of the remainder is not known. The sample table contains roughly 14,000 clones; only one count was recorded for roughly two thirds of them. The ten top clones hold around 11% of the sample. The time point label here, explained by the study, means: cycle 1 day 1 (C1D1), immediately before nivolumab initiation. Every trial patient had relapsed following autologous stem cell transplantation, and prior brentuximab vedotin exposure was what differed among cohorts A, B and C.

The material sequenced was peripheral blood mononuclear cells (PBMCs), taken at baseline. The receptors were gathered from a human donor with classical Hodgkin lymphoma.

This clone was detected once. The genes are TRBV4-2 and TRBJ2-2, with a weak D call TRBD2 (7 bases). Trimming removed 2 bases from V and 1 base from J, with 11 bases in between. Per germline, CDR1 LGHNA and CDR2 YNFKEQ. CDR3 length: 16 residues. The CDR3 DNA reads TGTGCCAGCAGCCAATTCGGGGGGCAGAACACCGGGGAGCTGTTTTTT. Protein sequence: CASSQFGGQNTGELFF.

CDR3 DNA sequence: TGTGCCAGCAGTTTGAGCGGGAGACGTGGCACAGATACGCAGTATTTT. Its translation is CASSLSGRRGTDTQYF. The chain recombines TRBV27 with TRBJ2-3, with 8 bases matching TRBD2. V lost 3 bases, J lost 1 base, and 6 bases stayed unmatched. CDR1 is MNHEY and CDR2 is SMNVEV in the germline V gene (reference sequence). CDR3 length equals 16 residues.

The V gene is TRBV6-5, the J gene TRBJ1-1; D is unresolved. The V gene lost 4 bases and the J gene lost 0 bases, with 12 bases spanning the gap. This CDR3 is built from 15 residues. Germline loops: CDR1 MNHEY, CDR2 SVGAGI. DNA of the CDR3: TGTGCCAGCAGTTCCGAACCTCCGGTGAACACTGAAGCTTTCTTT. Translated: CASSSEPPVNTEAFF.

This chain connects TRBV7-6 to TRBJ2-2; 9 bases fit TRBD2. Per the germline V gene, CDR1 is SGHVS and CDR2 is FNYEAQ. This CDR3 region has 16 residues. The ends lost 5 bases at V and 7 bases at J; junction bases unmatched: 11. CDR3 DNA sequence: TGTGCCAGCAGCCCGACCCTGCGGGAGGGGATCGGGGAGCTGTTTTTT. It translates to CASSPTLREGIGELFF.

V gene TRBV4-2 combines with J gene TRBJ2-5, with D perhaps assigned TRBD1 or TRBD2 (5 bases each). The DNA end is more similar to TRBJ2-7, so the J call may be wrong. This CDR3 is built from 17 residues. CDR1 LGHNA and CDR2 YNFKEQ come from the germline V gene. This CDR3 is CASSLGWEQGPSYEQYF. In nucleotides, the CDR3 is TGTGCCAGCAGCTTGGGATGGGAGCAGGGACCCTCCTACGAGCAGTACTTC.

This clone was seen a single time. The rearrangement joins TRBV7-2 to TRBJ2-7, with 11 bases that match TRBD1. CDR1 SGHTA and CDR2 FQGNSA come from the germline V gene. CDR3 length: 17 amino acids. The ends lost 1 base at V and 7 bases at J; junction bases unmatched: 12. The CDR3 DNA reads as TGTGCCAGCAGCTTAGTCGGGACAGGGGGTATTTCAGGGGAGCAGTACTTC. The encoded protein is CASSLVGTGGISGEQYF.

This rearrangement joins TRBV6-5 to TRBJ2-3, with D perhaps matching TRBD2 (6 bases). Germline V CDR1 and CDR2: MNHEY, SVGAGI. The V end lost 4 bases, the J end lost 0 bases, and 11 bases lay between the germline ends. The CDR3 is made up of 15 amino acids. CDR3 sequence reads: CASSSSGTSTDTQYF. The CDR3 DNA reads as TGTGCCAGCAGTTCATCGGGGACTAGCACAGATACGCAGTATTTT.

Concerning this clone itself: The germline gene is not matched at one end of the junction; a read error may be the cause. The chain couples TRBV7-9 to TRBJ2-7, with D possibly TRBD1 on 6 matching bases. The CDR3 sequence is 13 residues long. CDR1 is SEHNR, CDR2 FQNEAQ, per germline (reference sequence). CDR3 residues: CASSFLMAGDIHF. The CDR3 DNA is TGTGCCAGCAGCTTCCTCATGGCTGGGGACATCCACTTC.

The rearrangement joins TRBV9 to TRBJ1-2; 7 positions match TRBD1. CDR1 and CDR2 (germline): SGDLS, YYNGEE. Trimming took 6 bases from V and 6 from J; bases not matched to a gene: 11. CDR3 length: 14 amino acids. The CDR3 DNA reads as TGTGCCAGCACTACCAAGACAGGGAGAAATGGCTACACCTTC. It is translated as CASTTKTGRNGYTF.

The chain uses TRBV5-1 and TRBJ1-4, with 9 positions matching TRBD1. This CDR3 has 13 amino acids. In germline, CDR1 is SGHRS, CDR2 YFSETQ. The V gene end was trimmed by 5 bases and the J gene end by 8 bases; junction bases not matched to a gene: 4. In DNA form, the CDR3 reads TGCGCCAGCAGGGACAGGGGTGGAGAAAAACTGTTTTTT. This translates into CASRDRGGEKLFF.

This clone was seen a handful of times. This sequence joins TRBV25-1 and TRBJ2-1; 7 nucleotides line up with TRBD1. The CDR3 covers 16 residues. The germline V gene has CDR1 MGHDK and CDR2 SYGVNS. With V trimmed by 2 bases and J by 0 bases, 4 bases remained unmatched. CDR3 loop: CASSERAGGSYNEQFF. CDR3 sequence (DNA): TGTGCCAGCAGTGAACGAGCAGGGGGCTCCTACAATGAGCAGTTCTTC.

CDR3 in DNA: TGTGCCAGCAGTGGACAGCCTGGGCAGCCCCAGCATTTT. It yields the protein CASSGQPGQPQHF. The chain has TRBV11-2 and TRBJ1-5; D might be TRBD1 (6 bases). The V end lost 6 bases, the J end lost 7 bases, and 13 bases lay between the germline ends. This CDR3 region has 13 residues. Germline CDR1 and CDR2: SGHAT and FQNNGV.

This clone has only a few counts. The CDR3: CASSLIGGVGNNEQFF. The CDR3 DNA reads as TGTGCCAGCAGTTTGATCGGCGGGGTAGGAAACAATGAGCAGTTCTTC. V gene TRBV28 combines with J gene TRBJ2-1; TRBD2 is a possible D gene (6 bases). V was shortened by 3 bases and J by 5 bases, with 17 bases between the two germline ends. The V gene's germline CDR1 is MDHEN and CDR2 SYDVKM. This CDR3 is built from 16 residues. Complete variable domain (other parts from reference TRBV28 and TRBJ2-1): DVKVTQSSRYLVKRTGEKVFLECVQDMDHENMFWYRQDPGLGLRLIYFSYDVKMKEKGDIPEGYSVSREKKERFSLILESASTNQTSMYLCASSLIGGVGNNEQFFGPGTRLTVL.